This paragraph reports one T cell receptor beta chain. The data were obtained in a study of human T cells and chemical hapten exposure. MiXCR, applied by TCRdb to the RACE reads, yields one record per CDR3 protein. The sample gives 250,000 or so distinct CDR3 sequences, approximately 7.5% of which show up once; 1.2% is in the top ten. The time point: pre-sensitization, week 0. Documented treatment: therapeutic diphenylcyclopropenone sensitization with weekly scalp DPC. This CDR3 contains 14 residues. Trimming removed 5 bases at V and 8 bases at J, with 15 bases between. CDR1 and CDR2 (germline): SGHVS, FNYEAQ.

The chain recombines TRBV7-6 with TRBJ2-2; possible D gene TRBD1, 6 bases. This specimen consisted of whole blood, obtained in connection with sensitization to the hapten diphenylcyclopropenone (DPC). The clonotype comes from a man aged 18-30 years with alopecia areata. Some clones in this sample may be carry-over from other donors' samples. The CDR3 loop reads CASSTGTSEGELFF. DNA for the CDR3: TGTGCCAGCAGCACCGGGACATCCGAGGGGGAGCTGTTTTTT.